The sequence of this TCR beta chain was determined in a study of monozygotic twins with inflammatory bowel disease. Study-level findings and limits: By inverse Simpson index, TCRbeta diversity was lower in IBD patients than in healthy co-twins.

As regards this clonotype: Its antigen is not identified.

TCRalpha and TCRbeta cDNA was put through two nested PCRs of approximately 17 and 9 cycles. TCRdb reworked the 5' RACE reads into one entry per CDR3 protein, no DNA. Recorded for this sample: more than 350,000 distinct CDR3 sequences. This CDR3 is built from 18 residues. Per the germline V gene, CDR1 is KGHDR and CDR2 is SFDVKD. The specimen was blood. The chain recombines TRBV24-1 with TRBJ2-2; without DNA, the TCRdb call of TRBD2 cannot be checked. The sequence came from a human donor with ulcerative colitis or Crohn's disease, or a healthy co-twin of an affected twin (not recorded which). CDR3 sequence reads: CATSDPGLAGVSTGELFF.